Described below is a single T cell receptor (beta chain) sequence and its context. What it binds is not known. The PCR contained 60 Vbeta and 13 Jbeta primers. The repertoire was sequenced with immunoSEQ multiplex PCR; TCRdb's copy has only in-frame clones and lacks some. The table records 150,000 to 200,000 clones, about 76% of them present only once. Germline assignment: CDR1 SNHLY and CDR2 FYNNEI. CDR3 size: 16 residues. V was shortened by 5 bases and J by 5 bases, with 19 bases between the two germline ends. The data were taken from a study of cytomegalovirus exposure and HLA in healthy donors. Looking at the study overall: A prior study identified 117 million unique TCR beta sequences from about 180 million T cells.

Study results and caveats: Several top significant clusters appeared, in a later analysis, to be linked to common viral pathogens. Researchers left out some V segments, among them TRBV6-2 and TRBV6-3, as indistinguishable.

The V call is TRBV2, the J call TRBJ2-1; weak D call: TRBD2 (5 bases). The source is a male donor in good health and CMV-seropositive. What was sequenced was PBMCs. CDR3: CASSTSDRGRDNEQFF. In nucleotides, the CDR3 is TGTGCCAGCAGTACCTCGGATCGGGGAAGGGACAATGAGCAGTTCTTC.